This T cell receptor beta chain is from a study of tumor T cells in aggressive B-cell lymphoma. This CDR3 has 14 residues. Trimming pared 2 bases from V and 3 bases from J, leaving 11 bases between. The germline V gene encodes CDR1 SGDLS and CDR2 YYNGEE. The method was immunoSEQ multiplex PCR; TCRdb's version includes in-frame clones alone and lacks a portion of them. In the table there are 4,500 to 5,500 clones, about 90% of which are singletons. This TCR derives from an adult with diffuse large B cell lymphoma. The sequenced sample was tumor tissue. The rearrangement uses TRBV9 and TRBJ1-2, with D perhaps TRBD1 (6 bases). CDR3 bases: TGTGCCAGCAGCGTGAGGACAGAGTACTATGGCTACACCTTC. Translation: CASSVRTEYYGYTF. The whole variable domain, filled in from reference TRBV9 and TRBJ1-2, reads DSGVTQTPKHLITATGQRVTLRCSPRSGDLSVYWYQQSLDQGLQFLIQYYNGEERAKGNILERFSAQQFPDLHSELNLSSLELGDSALYFCASSVRTEYYGYTFGSGTRLTVV.